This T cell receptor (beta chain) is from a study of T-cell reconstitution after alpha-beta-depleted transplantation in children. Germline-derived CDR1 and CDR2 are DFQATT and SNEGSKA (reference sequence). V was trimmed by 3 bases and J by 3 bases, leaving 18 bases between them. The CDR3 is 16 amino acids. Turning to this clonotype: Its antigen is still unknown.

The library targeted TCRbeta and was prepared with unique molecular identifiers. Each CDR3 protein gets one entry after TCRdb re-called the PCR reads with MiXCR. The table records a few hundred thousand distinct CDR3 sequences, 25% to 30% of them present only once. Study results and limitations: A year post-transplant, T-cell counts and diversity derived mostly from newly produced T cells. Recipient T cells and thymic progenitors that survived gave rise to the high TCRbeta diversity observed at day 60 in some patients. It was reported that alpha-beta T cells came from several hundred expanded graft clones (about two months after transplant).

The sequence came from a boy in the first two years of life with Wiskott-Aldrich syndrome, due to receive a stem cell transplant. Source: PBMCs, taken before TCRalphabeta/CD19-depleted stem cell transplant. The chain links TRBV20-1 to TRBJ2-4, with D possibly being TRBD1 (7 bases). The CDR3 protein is CSARGAGGLGKNIQYF. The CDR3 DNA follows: TGCAGTGCTAGGGGAGCAGGGGGGTTGGGCAAAAACATTCAGTACTTC.